These T cell receptor beta chains were read from a single sample in a study of somatic mutations in cytotoxic T cells in rheumatoid arthritis. Some clones are missing from TCRdb's copy, which holds only in-frame ones; the method was immunoSEQ multiplex PCR. The table shows roughly 25,000 clones, with over 65% occurring only once. The sequenced sample was CD8+ T cells sorted from blood. The receptors shown here come from a woman aged 18-30 years in good health. The CDR3 runs from the conserved cysteine through the conserved F or W. A D gene is named only where the DNA matches it firmly. Where a row states a size, it is once, few, many or the class of an expanded clone; other rows omit it.

v_call: TRBV29-1; clone_size: .; j_call: TRBJ2-5; d_call: TRBD2; cdr3_nt: TGCAGCGTGCCACTAGCGGAAGAGACCCAGTACTTC; cdr3_aa: CSVPLAEETQYF
v_call: TRBV5-6; clone_size: .; j_call: TRBJ2-3; d_call: .; cdr3_nt: TGTGCCAGCAGCTTTTCCCCAGATACGCAGTATTTT; cdr3_aa: CASSFSPDTQYF
v_call: TRBV6-1; clone_size: .; j_call: TRBJ1-2; d_call: .; cdr3_nt: TGTGCCAGCAGTGAAATGAGTTTAGCCCCCTATGGCTACACCTTC; cdr3_aa: CASSEMSLAPYGYTF
v_call: TRBV13; clone_size: .; j_call: TRBJ1-1; d_call: .; cdr3_nt: TGTGCCAGCTCTCTCAGGGGCACTGAAGCTTTCTTT; cdr3_aa: CASSLRGTEAFF
v_call: TRBV28; clone_size: .; j_call: TRBJ2-1; d_call: .; cdr3_nt: TGTGCCAGCAGTTTAAGGGCAGGAAGCTCCTACAATGAGCAGTTCTTC; cdr3_aa: CASSLRAGSSYNEQFF
v_call: TRBV28; clone_size: once; j_call: TRBJ1-3; d_call: .; cdr3_nt: TGTGCCAGCACCTTAGGGGATGTGAACACCATATATTTT; cdr3_aa: CASTLGDVNTIYF
v_call: TRBV28; clone_size: .; j_call: TRBJ1-1; d_call: TRBD1; cdr3_nt: TGTGCCAGCAGCCCGGCAGGGGGCCCTGAAGCTTTCTTT; cdr3_aa: CASSPAGGPEAFF
v_call: TRBV2; clone_size: .; j_call: TRBJ2-1; d_call: .; cdr3_nt: TGTGCCAGCAGTGCCCAGACAGTGTACAATGAGCAGTTCTTC; cdr3_aa: CASSAQTVYNEQFF
v_call: TRBV27; clone_size: .; j_call: TRBJ2-5; d_call: TRBD2; cdr3_nt: TGTGCCAGCAGCTTTGACGGACTAGCCCGCGAGACCCAGTACTTC; cdr3_aa: CASSFDGLARETQYF
v_call: TRBV2; clone_size: .; j_call: TRBJ1-2; d_call: .; cdr3_nt: TGTGCCAGCAGTGACAACTATGGCTACACCTTC; cdr3_aa: CASSDNYGYTF
v_call: TRBV27; clone_size: few; j_call: TRBJ2-7; d_call: .; cdr3_nt: TGTGCCAGCAGTTTATCCACTTTGGGCGAGTCGTACTTC; cdr3_aa: CASSLSTLGESYF
v_call: TRBV4-2; clone_size: .; j_call: TRBJ1-4; d_call: TRBD1; cdr3_nt: TGTGCCAGCAGCCAAGGGGAGGGACAGCTTGAAAAACTGTTTTTT; cdr3_aa: CASSQGEGQLEKLFF
v_call: TRBV27; clone_size: .; j_call: TRBJ2-5; d_call: TRBD1; cdr3_nt: TGTGCCAGCAGTTTGACAGGGCCCCTTGGGACCCAGTACTTC; cdr3_aa: CASSLTGPLGTQYF
v_call: TRBV5-8; clone_size: .; j_call: TRBJ1-4; d_call: TRBD1; cdr3_nt: TGTGCCAGCAGCTACGGGACAGGGAGGGGAGAAAAACTGTTTTTT; cdr3_aa: CASSYGTGRGEKLFF
v_call: TRBV12-5; clone_size: .; j_call: TRBJ1-1; d_call: .; cdr3_nt: TGTGCTAGTGGTTCCACTTTGAACACTGAAGCTTTCTTT; cdr3_aa: CASGSTLNTEAFF
v_call: TRBV7-3; clone_size: .; j_call: TRBJ2-2; d_call: TRBD2; cdr3_nt: TGTGCCAGCAGCTTAACGGGGGGGGAGTCCGGGGAGCTGTTTTTT; cdr3_aa: CASSLTGGESGELFF